A selection of T cell receptor beta chains follows, all from one sample in a study of identical twins. MiXCR, run by TCRdb on the 5' RACE reads, gives a single entry per CDR3 protein. The repertoire has roughly 1,500,000 distinct CDR3 sequences, under 35% of them found once; the top ten carry about 0.27%. The specimen was cord blood. These receptors came from a newborn girl in good health. CDR3s include the opening cysteine and the closing phenylalanine or tryptophan. The D gene is left open where the match is weak. Only part of the rows carry a size: once, few, many, or a class if the clone is expanded.

D: NA
size: NA
J: TRBJ1-2
length: 14
V: TRBV7-9
DNA: TGTGCCAGCAGCTTACCGGATCTAGGCGGTGGCTACACCTTC
CDR3: CASSLPDLGGGYTF

D: TRBD2
size: NA
J: TRBJ2-1
length: 16
V: TRBV12-3/TRBV12-4
DNA: TGTGCCAGCAGTTTTGGAGGGAGGGGTGGGTGGAATGAGCAGTTCTTC
CDR3: CASSFGGRGGWNEQFF

D: TRBD2
size: few
J: TRBJ2-3
length: 16
V: TRBV5-6
DNA: TGTGCCAGCACCTATACTAGCGGGGGGAACACAGATACGCAGTATTTT
CDR3: CASTYTSGGNTDTQYF

D: TRBD2
size: NA
J: TRBJ2-5
length: 14
V: TRBV20-1
DNA: TGCAGTGCCCGGTCCTGGGGAGGGTATGAGACCCAGTACTTC
CDR3: CSARSWGGYETQYF

D: NA
size: NA
J: TRBJ2-1
length: 13
V: TRBV4-1
DNA: TGCGCCAGCCGGCCAGCAGGGCGGAATGAGCAGTTCTTC
CDR3: CASRPAGRNEQFF

D: NA
size: NA
J: TRBJ2-3
length: 13
V: TRBV14
DNA: TGTGCCAGCAGCCAAGGCAGTCTAGATACGCAGTATTTT
CDR3: CASSQGSLDTQYF

D: NA
size: few
J: TRBJ2-7
length: 15
V: TRBV27
DNA: TGTGCCAGCAGTCCTACACCGGGACGGTGGAATGAGCAGTACTTC
CDR3: CASSPTPGRWNEQYF

D: TRBD2
size: NA
J: TRBJ2-1
length: 19
V: TRBV4-2
DNA: TGTGCCAGCAGCCGAGCCGGGACTAGCGGGACTTATCGGTACAATGAGCAGTTCTTC
CDR3: CASSRAGTSGTYRYNEQFF

D: TRBD1
size: NA
J: TRBJ2-3
length: 16
V: TRBV12-3/TRBV12-4
DNA: TGTGCCAGCAAACCCGACAGGGGGCAGGGCACAGATATGCAGTATTTT
CDR3: CASKPDRGQGTDMQYF

D: NA
size: few
J: TRBJ2-3
length: 18
V: TRBV5-5
DNA: TGTGCCAGCAGCTTGGGGGGCGTCGCGGGGAGGCTCACAGATACGCAGTATTTT
CDR3: CASSLGGVAGRLTDTQYF

D: TRBD2
size: NA
J: TRBJ2-7
length: 19
V: TRBV4-2
DNA: TGTGCCAGCAGCCAATCCTTGCATCTAGCGGGAGGTTGGGACAATGAGCAGTACTTC
CDR3: CASSQSLHLAGGWDNEQYF

D: NA
size: NA
J: TRBJ2-5
length: 14
V: TRBV3-1
DNA: TGTGCCAGCAGCCGAGGGGTGTCCCAGGAGACCCAGTACTTC
CDR3: CASSRGVSQETQYF

D: NA
size: few
J: TRBJ2-2
length: 15
V: TRBV13
DNA: TGTGCCAGCAGCTTAGGCCTGAGGTTTCCCGGGGAGCTGTTTTTT
CDR3: CASSLGLRFPGELFF

D: TRBD1
size: few
J: TRBJ1-4
length: 13
V: TRBV20-1
DNA: TGCAGTGCTTCCCGGGACAGCAATGAAAAACTGTTTTTT
CDR3: CSASRDSNEKLFF

D: TRBD2
size: NA
J: TRBJ2-3
length: 14
V: TRBV10-3
DNA: TGTGCCATCGCGGTAGCGGGGGCCACAGATACGCAGTATTTT
CDR3: CAIAVAGATDTQYF

D: NA
size: once
J: TRBJ2-2
length: 14
V: TRBV20-1
DNA: TGCAGTGCCCGGACAACGCCCGGGACCGGGGAGCTGTTTTTT
CDR3: CSARTTPGTGELFF